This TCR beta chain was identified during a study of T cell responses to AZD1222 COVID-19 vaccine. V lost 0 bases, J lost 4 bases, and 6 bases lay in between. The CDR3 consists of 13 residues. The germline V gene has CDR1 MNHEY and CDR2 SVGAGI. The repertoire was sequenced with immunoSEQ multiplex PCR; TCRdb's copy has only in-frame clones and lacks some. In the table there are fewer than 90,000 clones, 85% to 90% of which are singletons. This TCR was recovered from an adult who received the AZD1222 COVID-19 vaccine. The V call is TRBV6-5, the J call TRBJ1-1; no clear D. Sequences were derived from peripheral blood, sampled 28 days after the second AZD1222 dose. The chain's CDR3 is CASSYSLGTEAFF. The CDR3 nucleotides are TGTGCCAGCAGTTACTCTTTGGGCACTGAAGCTTTCTTT.